The sequence of this T cell receptor beta chain was determined in a study of T cell repertoires in cytomegalovirus infection. The overall study: Indications came from public TCR beta signatures; they pointed to CMV infection and to a matching HLA type.

TCRdb used MiXCR to reprocess the reads, holding one entry per CDR3 protein. The sample holds about 400,000 distinct CDR3 sequences, about 35% seen once. This clonotype was counted at least ten times. The target antigen is unknown. V lost 3 bases to trimming and J lost 7 bases, with 18 bases between them. This CDR3 has 15 residues. Germline values: CDR1 SGHAT, CDR2 FQNNGV. The sequence came from a human donor in good health (CMV status not recorded). Some clones in this sample may be carry-over from other donors' samples. V gene TRBV11-2 combines with J gene TRBJ2-5; D may be TRBD1 (5 bases). Sequencing was performed on cultured PBMCs, taken from culture after CMV antigen stimulation. DNA for the CDR3: TGTGCCAGCAGCTTTAGTAGGATCTCCCAGGGGACCCAGTACTTC. Translating gives CASSFSRISQGTQYF.